These T cell receptor beta chains were read from a single sample in a study of a mutant IDH1 vaccine in newly diagnosed glioma. Assay used: immunoSEQ multiplex PCR; TCRdb lists only in-frame clones, some missing. The sample consists of about 83,000 clones, 91% of them appearing once. What these receptors recognize is not known. The starting material was PBMCs, obtained from a glioma patient whose treatment included an IDH1 peptide vaccine. The receptors derive from a woman aged 50 to 60 with glioma. Both conserved end residues are part of each CDR3. Fields, in order: clone size, J gene, V gene, D gene, CDR3 protein, CDR3 DNA. The D gene is left open where the match is weak. For some rows the clone size is stated as once, few or many, or as a class when expanded; others skip it.

clone size: -
J gene: TRBJ1-3
V gene: TRBV11-1
D gene: -
CDR3 protein: CASSSDSGNTIYF
CDR3 DNA: TGTGCCAGCAGCTCCGACTCTGGAAACACCATATATTTT

clone size: once
J gene: TRBJ2-1
V gene: TRBV19
D gene: TRBD1
CDR3 protein: CASSITGDSYNEQFF
CDR3 DNA: TGTGCCAGTAGTATAACAGGGGACTCCTACAATGAGCAGTTCTTC

clone size: few
J gene: TRBJ1-1
V gene: TRBV7-3
D gene: TRBD1
CDR3 protein: CASSQGTENTEAFF
CDR3 DNA: TGTGCCAGCAGCCAAGGGACAGAGAACACTGAAGCTTTCTTT

clone size: -
J gene: TRBJ2-7
V gene: TRBV7-9
D gene: TRBD2
CDR3 protein: CASSTLAGGYEQYF
CDR3 DNA: TGTGCCAGCAGCACCCTAGCGGGAGGGTACGAGCAGTACTTC

clone size: -
J gene: TRBJ1-2
V gene: TRBV11-2
D gene: -
CDR3 protein: CASSSQTTGNYGYTF
CDR3 DNA: TGTGCCAGCAGCTCGCAAACAACAGGGAACTATGGCTACACCTTC

clone size: few
J gene: TRBJ1-5
V gene: TRBV18
D gene: -
CDR3 protein: CASSSGRISNQPQHF
CDR3 DNA: TGTGCCAGCTCATCCGGACGGATTAGCAATCAGCCCCAGCATTTT

clone size: -
J gene: TRBJ2-7
V gene: TRBV28
D gene: TRBD1
CDR3 protein: CASSSTPRTGLYEQYF
CDR3 DNA: TGTGCCAGCAGTTCCACCCCCCGGACAGGGCTCTACGAGCAGTACTTC

clone size: -
J gene: TRBJ2-1
V gene: TRBV19
D gene: TRBD2
CDR3 protein: CASSPATSGAEQFF
CDR3 DNA: TGTGCCAGTAGCCCCGCGACTAGCGGAGCTGAGCAGTTCTTC

clone size: -
J gene: TRBJ1-1
V gene: TRBV30
D gene: -
CDR3 protein: CAWKGNTEAFF
CDR3 DNA: TGTGCCTGGAAGGGAAACACTGAAGCTTTCTTT

clone size: -
J gene: TRBJ2-6
V gene: TRBV7-9
D gene: -
CDR3 protein: CASSLGPGRAGANVLTF
CDR3 DNA: TGTGCCAGCAGCTTAGGGCCCGGCAGGGCTGGGGCCAACGTCCTGACTTTC

clone size: -
J gene: TRBJ2-4
V gene: TRBV2
D gene: TRBD1
CDR3 protein: CASRDRENIQYF
CDR3 DNA: TGTGCCAGCAGGGACAGGGAAAACATTCAGTACTTC

clone size: -
J gene: TRBJ1-4
V gene: TRBV11-2
D gene: TRBD1
CDR3 protein: CASSLPGQGDEKLFF
CDR3 DNA: TGTGCCAGCAGTCTCCCGGGACAGGGGGATGAAAAACTGTTTTTT

clone size: once
J gene: TRBJ1-3
V gene: TRBV27
D gene: -
CDR3 protein: CASSFKSSGNTIYF
CDR3 DNA: TGTGCCAGCAGTTTCAAGAGCTCTGGAAACACCATATATTTT

clone size: once
J gene: TRBJ2-7
V gene: TRBV5-1
D gene: -
CDR3 protein: CASSLGRSYEQYF
CDR3 DNA: TGCGCCAGCAGCTTGGGTAGGTCCTACGAGCAGTACTTC

clone size: -
J gene: TRBJ1-2
V gene: TRBV5-1
D gene: -
CDR3 protein: CASSLGGDGGYTF
CDR3 DNA: TGCGCCAGCAGCTTGGGAGGGGATGGCGGCTACACCTTC

clone size: -
J gene: TRBJ1-3
V gene: TRBV28
D gene: TRBD1
CDR3 protein: CATTGGRTGNTIYF
CDR3 DNA: TGTGCCACTACAGGGGGCAGGACTGGAAACACCATATATTTT

clone size: -
J gene: TRBJ2-2
V gene: TRBV4-1
D gene: -
CDR3 protein: CASSQVIRDSQPRTSAPGELFF
CDR3 DNA: TGCGCCAGCAGCCAAGTAATCCGGGACAGCCAGCCGAGGACTAGTGCGCCCGGGGAGCTGTTTTTT

clone size: -
J gene: TRBJ1-5
V gene: TRBV19
D gene: -
CDR3 protein: CASEGPYSNQPQHF
CDR3 DNA: TGTGCCAGTGAGGGGCCCTATAGCAATCAGCCCCAGCATTTT

clone size: -
J gene: TRBJ1-5
V gene: TRBV19
D gene: -
CDR3 protein: CASSIVGVGQPQHF
CDR3 DNA: TGTGCCAGTAGTATTGTGGGGGTAGGTCAGCCCCAGCATTTT

clone size: few
J gene: TRBJ2-5
V gene: TRBV30
D gene: TRBD2
CDR3 protein: CAWSRDYIETQYF
CDR3 DNA: TGTGCCTGGTCCCGGGACTACATTGAGACCCAGTACTTC

clone size: -
J gene: TRBJ1-6
V gene: TRBV9
D gene: -
CDR3 protein: CASSGQVNNSPLHF
CDR3 DNA: TGTGCCAGCAGCGGACAGGTTAATAATTCACCCCTCCACTTT

clone size: -
J gene: TRBJ2-7
V gene: TRBV29-1
D gene: TRBD1
CDR3 protein: CTEGQSPYEQYF
CDR3 DNA: TGCACTGAGGGACAGTCCCCCTACGAGCAGTACTTC

clone size: -
J gene: TRBJ2-3
V gene: TRBV5-3
D gene: TRBD2
CDR3 protein: CASHLAGGTDTQYF
CDR3 DNA: TGTGCCAGTCACCTAGCGGGAGGGACAGATACGCAGTATTTT

clone size: once
J gene: TRBJ2-7
V gene: TRBV7-2
D gene: TRBD2
CDR3 protein: CASSLTGRAGYEQYF
CDR3 DNA: TGTGCCAGCAGCTTAACCGGGAGGGCCGGGTACGAGCAGTACTTC

clone size: once
J gene: TRBJ2-7
V gene: TRBV2
D gene: TRBD1
CDR3 protein: CASRGQGGWYEQYF
CDR3 DNA: TGTGCCAGCAGGGGACAGGGGGGGTGGTACGAGCAGTACTTC

clone size: -
J gene: TRBJ2-5
V gene: TRBV15
D gene: -
CDR3 protein: CATSTRGGEETQYF
CDR3 DNA: TGTGCCACCAGCACCAGAGGGGGAGAGGAGACCCAGTACTTC